This entry is about one T cell receptor beta chain. No antigen is known for it. Trimming took off 5 bases at V and 5 bases at J, with 8 bases between the two ends. This CDR3 is built from 12 residues. The V gene's germline CDR1 is MNHEY and CDR2 SVGAGI. The data were obtained in a study of cytomegalovirus exposure and HLA in healthy donors. Points from the study as a whole: Earlier analysis yielded a pattern in which most TCR beta V segments were productive about 87% or about 30% of the time. Usually a TCR sequence was rare, but some public TCRs were found in many donors. Later analysis placed DRB1 highest and HLA-C lowest in TCR association rates, which differed by HLA locus.

A multiplex PCR was run with 60 Vbeta primers and 13 Jbeta primers. Original analysis: Later, tens of millions of unique TCR beta chains were counted in an analysis, and roughly 11 million of them were shared. Data came from immunoSEQ multiplex PCR; TCRdb stores just in-frame clones and leaves some out. V and J calls and clone size are given by that table; D and trimming were obtained from the DNA. The profile shows roughly 100,000 clones, under 85% of them singletons. The source material was PBMCs. The clonotype was recovered from a man aged 40-49 years in good health and CMV-seronegative. V gene TRBV6-5 combines with J gene TRBJ2-3; TRBD2 is a possible D gene (5 bases). Here the CDR3 DNA reads TGTGCCAGCAGTCCTGAGGGAGATACGCAGTATTTT. Protein product: CASSPEGDTQYF.